This is a list of T cell receptor beta chains from one sample in a study of shared clonotypes between healthy human individuals. This table comes from immunoSEQ multiplex PCR, and its TCRdb copy is limited to in-frame clones, with some not included. Found here are about 510,000 clones, 75% to 80% of them singletons; the top ten hold approximately 12%. The sequenced sample consisted of PBMCs. These receptors all come from a woman in her thirties or forties in good health. Some clones in this sample may be carry-over from other donors' samples. Both conserved end residues are part of each CDR3. The D gene is left open where the match is weak. Clone sizes are given selectively: once, few, many, or a class where the clone is expanded.

V	size	J	D	CDR3	DNA
TRBV12-5	-	TRBJ1-1	-	CASGLWQEYTEAFF	TGTGCTAGTGGTTTGTGGCAGGAGTACACTGAAGCTTTCTTT
TRBV4-2	-	TRBJ2-2	TRBD2	CASSTASGAGGAGELFF	TGTGCCAGCAGCACCGCTAGCGGGGCCGGAGGCGCCGGGGAGCTGTTTTTT
TRBV5-4	-	TRBJ2-7	TRBD2	CASSVGGTSRIEQYF	TGTGCCAGCAGCGTCGGCGGGACTAGCCGGATCGAGCAGTACTTC
TRBV7-9	many	TRBJ2-3	-	CASSSRGPDTQYF	TGTGCCAGCAGCTCCCGGGGCCCCGATACGCAGTATTTT
TRBV6-5	few	TRBJ1-3	TRBD1	CASSPTGVTGNTIYF	TGTGCCAGCAGTCCGACAGGGGTGACTGGAAACACCATATATTTT
TRBV2	-	TRBJ2-1	-	CASSDRRGFNEQFF	TGTGCCAGCAGTGACCGGAGGGGTTTCAATGAGCAGTTCTTC
TRBV6-1	-	TRBJ1-1	TRBD1	CASSEPGQMNTEAFF	TGTGCCAGCAGCGAACCGGGACAGATGAACACTGAAGCTTTCTTT
TRBV18	-	TRBJ1-2	TRBD1	CASSPKQGDSGLQGYTF	TGTGCCAGCTCACCGAAACAGGGGGACTCCGGATTGCAAGGCTACACCTTC
TRBV10-3	-	TRBJ1-2	-	CANRQENYGYTF	TGTGCCAACCGACAGGAGAACTATGGCTACACCTTC
TRBV13	-	TRBJ2-1	-	CASSTRGSHNEQFF	TGTGCCAGCAGCACTCGGGGTTCCCACAATGAGCAGTTCTTC
TRBV7-8	few	TRBJ2-7	TRBD1	CASSPDRVPPYEQYF	TGTGCCAGCAGCCCCGACAGGGTGCCCCCCTACGAGCAGTACTTC
TRBV7-2	few	TRBJ2-2	-	CASSLVLAQELFF	-
TRBV19	-	TRBJ1-1	-	CASSPGTGNTEAFF	TGTGCCAGTAGTCCGGGGACGGGGAACACTGAAGCTTTCTTT
TRBV6-5	-	TRBJ2-7	TRBD1	CASSLGQGYEQYF	TGTGCCAGCAGTCTGGGACAGGGTTACGAGCAGTACTTC
TRBV5-4	-	TRBJ2-1	-	CASSPRQGYNEQFF	TGTGCCAGCAGCCCCAGGCAGGGTTACAATGAGCAGTTCTTC
TRBV6-5	-	TRBJ1-1	-	CASSYGAGSDTEAFF	TGTGCCAGCAGTTACGGGGCAGGGTCGGACACTGAAGCTTTCTTT
TRBV7-2	few	TRBJ1-2	TRBD1	CASSTPGQDPYGYTF	TGTGCCAGCAGCACGCCGGGACAGGATCCTTATGGCTACACCTTC
TRBV5-1	-	TRBJ1-4	TRBD1	CASSAQGATNEKLFF	TGCGCCAGCAGCGCCCAGGGGGCTACTAATGAAAAACTGTTTTTT
TRBV28	-	TRBJ1-4	-	CASSHGTSRNEKLFF	TGTGCCAGCAGTCACGGGACAAGCCGTAATGAAAAACTGTTTTTT
TRBV5-1	-	TRBJ1-1	TRBD1	CASSLAVTGMNTEAFF	TGCGCCAGCAGCTTGGCCGTGACAGGGATGAACACTGAAGCTTTCTTT
TRBV28	-	TRBJ1-2	-	CASHRANYGYTF	TGTGCCAGCCACAGGGCCAACTATGGCTACACCTTC
TRBV11-1	-	TRBJ2-7	-	CASTLGVGAGLEQYF	TGTGCCAGCACCCTAGGAGTAGGGGCAGGGCTCGAGCAGTACTTC
TRBV25-1	-	TRBJ2-7	-	CASGHYEQYF	TGTGCCAGCGGTCACTACGAGCAGTACTTC
TRBV30	few	TRBJ2-3	-	CAWSTPSGVTDTQYF	TGTGCCTGGAGTACCCCCTCGGGCGTCACAGATACGCAGTATTTT
TRBV19	-	TRBJ2-1	TRBD2	CASRTLAGSNEQFF	TGTGCCAGTAGAACACTAGCGGGTTCCAATGAGCAGTTCTTC
TRBV9	-	TRBJ2-3	TRBD2	CASSWGGSLDTQYF	TGTGCCAGCAGTTGGGGCGGGAGTTTGGATACGCAGTATTTT
TRBV18	-	TRBJ1-1	-	CASSQGRGQDTHTEAFF	TGTGCCAGCTCACAGGGTCGGGGACAAGATACCCACACTGAAGCTTTCTTT
TRBV4-1	few	TRBJ1-4	TRBD1	CASSQGYRGANEKLFF	TGCGCCAGCAGCCAAGGTTACAGGGGGGCTAATGAAAAACTGTTTTTT